Following are 13 T cell receptor beta chains from one sample sequenced in a study of blood T cell repertoires in COVID-19. The protocol was immunoSEQ multiplex PCR, while the TCRdb copy is restricted to in-frame clones and leaves out a portion. The sample carries just under 35,000 clones, approximately 90% recorded once. Sequences were obtained from peripheral blood. The receptors were gathered from a man in his 60s with active or convalescent COVID-19.

The chain links TRBV2 to TRBJ1-3, with D unclear. The V end lost 8 bases, the J end lost 0 bases, and 11 bases lay between the germline ends. This CDR3 has 14 residues. The germline CDR1 and CDR2 sequences are SNHLY and FYNNEI. The CDR3 protein is CASRGGRSGNTIYF. Here the CDR3 DNA reads TGTGCCAGCCGAGGCGGTCGCTCTGGAAACACCATATATTTT.

The genes are TRBV27 and TRBJ2-2; 9 positions agree with TRBD1. The CDR3 has 15 residues. V lost 7 bases and J lost 6; bases outside the gene matches: 9. Germline CDR1 is MNHEY and CDR2 is SMNVEV (reference sequence). Written as DNA, the CDR3 is TGTGCCAGCAAACAGGGGACAGGGTATGCCGGGGAGCTGTTTTTT. Residues: CASKQGTGYAGELFF.

The chain employs TRBV5-1 and TRBJ2-3, with 11 bases matching TRBD2. This CDR3 has 14 amino acids. J was trimmed by 6 bases and V by 3 bases; bases with no gene match: 3. The germline V gene encodes CDR1 SGHRS and CDR2 YFSETQ. The CDR3 sequence is CASSSLAGGDTQYF. The CDR3 DNA is TGCGCCAGCAGCTCTTTAGCGGGAGGGGATACGCAGTATTTT.

V gene TRBV6-4 combines with J gene TRBJ2-1; 7 positions match TRBD2. This CDR3 is built from 14 residues. Trimming removed 3 bases from V and 3 bases from J; junction bases left unmatched: 2. Germline assignment: CDR1 MRHNA and CDR2 SNTAGT. Here the CDR3 DNA reads TGTGCCAGCAGTGATGGGGGGGACTACAATGAGCAGTTCTTC. Amino acid sequence: CASSDGGDYNEQFF.

This clone was seen only a few times. This rearrangement joins TRBV5-6 to TRBJ2-7; TRBD1 agrees at 9 bases. Trimming took 3 bases from V and 7 from J; bases not matched to a gene: 5. CDR3 length equals 13 residues. Germline V CDR1 and CDR2: SGHDT, YYEEEE. The CDR3 loop is CASSSGQGGEQYF. The CDR3 DNA reads TGTGCCAGCAGCTCGGGACAGGGCGGGGAGCAGTACTTC.

The chain has TRBV5-1 and TRBJ1-5; possibly TRBD1 for D (5 bases). This CDR3 spans 13 amino acids. Germline CDR1 is SGHRS and CDR2 is YFSETQ. Trimming cost V 2 bases and J 7 bases, with 10 bases left between them. The CDR3 reads CASSFGGEQPQHF. CDR3 nucleotide sequence: TGCGCCAGCAGCTTCGGGGGAGAGCAGCCCCAGCATTTT.

The rearrangement joins TRBV28 to TRBJ1-6, with D possibly being TRBD1 (5 bases). This CDR3 comprises 15 residues. The V gene lost 1 base and the J gene lost 9 bases, with 13 bases spanning the gap. Germline values: CDR1 MDHEN, CDR2 SYDVKM. The CDR3 loop reads CASSLFGAPVSPLHF. CDR3 sequence (DNA): TGTGCCAGCAGTTTATTTGGGGCTCCCGTTTCACCCCTCCACTTT.

The chain carries TRBV7-2 and TRBJ1-2, with 7 bases matching TRBD1. The germline CDR1 and CDR2 sequences are SGHTA and FQGNSA. The length of the CDR3 is 14 residues. The junction had 11 bases not matched to a gene; V was cut back by 8 bases and J by 5 bases. CDR3 loop: CASYDRAAWYGYTF. For the CDR3, the DNA is TGTGCCAGCTACGACAGGGCTGCGTGGTATGGCTACACCTTC.

The chain employs TRBV9 and TRBJ2-7; the match to TRBD2 covers 14 bases. The CDR3 loop spans 16 amino acids. Germline V gives CDR1 SGDLS, CDR2 YYNGEE. V shed 2 bases, J shed 3 bases, and the junction held 4 bases outside the gene matches. CDR3 loop: CASSVGGLAGVYEQYF. CDR3 nucleotides: TGTGCCAGCAGCGTTGGGGGACTAGCGGGAGTCTACGAGCAGTACTTC.

The V gene is TRBV7-2, the J gene TRBJ1-1; D perhaps matches TRBD1 (6 bases). This CDR3 is 14 amino acids long. Germline V CDR1 and CDR2: SGHTA, FQGNSA. With 3 bases removed from V and 4 bases from J, the gap between germline ends came to 12 bases. The CDR3 nucleotides are TGTGCCAGCAGCTTTCAGGGGCTAGGCACTGAAGCTTTCTTT. It yields the protein CASSFQGLGTEAFF. Using reference TRBV7-2 and TRBJ1-1 for the parts outside the CDR3, the full variable domain is GAGVSQSPSNKVTEKGKDVELRCDPISGHTALYWYRQSLGQGLEFLIYFQGNSAPDKSGLPSDRFSAERTGGSVSTLTIQRTQQEDSAVYLCASSFQGLGTEAFFGQGTRLTVV.

The V and J genes are TRBV19 and TRBJ2-7, with D hard to call. CDR1 and CDR2 (germline): LNHDA, SQIVND (reference sequence). The CDR3 totals 14 residues. The V end lost 3 bases, the J end lost 2 bases, and 11 bases lay between the germline ends. CDR3 residues: CASSIQAEAYEQYF. The DNA for the CDR3 is TGTGCCAGTAGTATCCAGGCAGAAGCCTACGAGCAGTACTTC.

The chain couples TRBV5-6 to TRBJ1-1, with D possibly being TRBD1 (6 bases). The CDR3 has 14 amino acids. Trimming cost V 4 bases and J 2 bases, with 12 bases left between them. CDR1 and CDR2 from the germline V gene are SGHDT and YYEEEE. The CDR3 protein is CASSPYRVNTEAFF. Here the CDR3 DNA reads TGTGCCAGCAGCCCCTACAGGGTAAACACTGAAGCTTTCTTT. Looking up the rest from reference TRBV5-6 and TRBJ1-1 gives the full variable domain: DAGVTQSPTHLIKTRGQQVTLRCSPKSGHDTVSWYQQALGQGPQFIFQYYEEEERQRGNFPDRFSGHQFPNYSSELNVNALLLGDSALYLCASSPYRVNTEAFFGQGTRLTVV.

The rearrangement uses TRBV5-1 and TRBJ1-2; 11 bases map to TRBD1. This CDR3 spans 15 amino acids. Germline CDR1 reads SGHRS; CDR2 reads YFSETQ. Trimming removed 4 bases from V and 3 bases from J; junction bases left unmatched: 5. Here the CDR3 reads CASSPDRGLDYGYTF. The CDR3 nucleotides read TGCGCCAGCAGCCCGGACAGGGGGCTTGACTATGGCTACACCTTC. The variable domain in full, completed from reference TRBV5-1 and TRBJ1-2, reads KAGVTQTPRYLIKTRGQQVTLSCSPISGHRSVSWYQQTPGQGLQFLFEYFSETQRNKGNFPGRFSGRQFSNSRSEMNVSTLELGDSALYLCASSPDRGLDYGYTFGSGTRLTVV.